This section outlines one TCR beta chain sequence together with its context. CDR1 SEHNR and CDR2 FQNEAQ come from the germline V gene (reference sequence). The CDR3 runs 15 residues. After removal of 4 bases from V and 2 bases from J, the junction contained 7 bases not matched to a gene. Data came from immunoSEQ multiplex PCR; TCRdb stores just in-frame clones and leaves some out. The table lists about 680,000 clones, 80% to 90% of them singletons. The sample's treatment: around 19 received Ad26.COV2.S at low or high dose, single or two shots; about 5 received placebo; per-sample allocation not given. Vaccine and placebo recipients were sampled on day 63 after the first injection. This specimen belongs to a study of Ad26.COV2.S vaccination and SARS-CoV-2 variants.

The V and J genes are TRBV7-9 and TRBJ2-5, with TRBD1 matching 7 bases. Sample: peripheral blood, taken in a trial of Ad26.COV2.S vaccine versus placebo. This clonotype was obtained from a person between 18 and 59 years old who received the Ad26.COV2.S COVID-19 vaccine or a placebo. CDR3 DNA: TGTGCCAGCAGCTCTGAGGGGGCGAAACAAGAGACCCAGTACTTC. This gives the protein CASSSEGAKQETQYF. The whole variable domain, remainder taken from reference TRBV7-9 and TRBJ2-5, is DTGVSQNPRHKITKRGQNVTFRCDPISEHNRLYWYRQTLGQGPEFLTYFQNEAQLEKSRLLSDRFSAERPKGSFSTLEIQRTEQGDSAMYLCASSSEGAKQETQYFGPGTRLLVL.